The sequence of this T cell receptor beta chain was determined in a study of blood T cell repertoires in COVID-19. The protocol was immunoSEQ multiplex PCR, while the TCRdb copy is restricted to in-frame clones and leaves out a portion. The repertoire holds approximately 200,000 clones, with approximately 90% as singletons. The V gene lost 0 bases and the J gene lost 0 bases, with 13 bases spanning the gap. Germline V gene data show CDR1 as SGHRS and CDR2 as YFSETQ. The length of the CDR3 is 16 residues. Sequenced material: peripheral blood. The clonotype originates from a man between 60 and 70 years old who had recovered from COVID-19. This chain joins TRBV5-1 and TRBJ2-7; possibly TRBD1 for D (6 bases). Here the CDR3 DNA reads TGCGCCAGCAGCTTGGCCCGACAGGCCAGCTCCTACGAGCAGTACTTC. It is translated as CASSLARQASSYEQYF.